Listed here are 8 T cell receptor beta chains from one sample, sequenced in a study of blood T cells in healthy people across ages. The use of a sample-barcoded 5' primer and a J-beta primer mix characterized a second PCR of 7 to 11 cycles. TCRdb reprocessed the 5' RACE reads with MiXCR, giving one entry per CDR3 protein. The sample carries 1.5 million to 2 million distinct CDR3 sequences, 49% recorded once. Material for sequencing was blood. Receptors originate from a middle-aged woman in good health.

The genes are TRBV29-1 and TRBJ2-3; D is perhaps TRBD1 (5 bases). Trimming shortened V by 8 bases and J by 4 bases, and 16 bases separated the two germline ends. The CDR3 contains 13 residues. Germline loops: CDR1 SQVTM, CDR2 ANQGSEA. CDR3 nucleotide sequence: TGCAGCTGGTACGGCAGGGTATCAGATACGCAGTATTTT. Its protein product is CSWYGRVSDTQYF.

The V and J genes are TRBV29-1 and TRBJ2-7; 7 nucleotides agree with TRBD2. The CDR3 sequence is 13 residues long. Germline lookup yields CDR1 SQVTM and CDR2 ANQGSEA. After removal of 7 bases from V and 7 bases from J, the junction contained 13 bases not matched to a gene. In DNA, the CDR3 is TGCAGCGGTTGGCGGGGGACCTACAATGAGCAGTACTTC. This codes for CSGWRGTYNEQYF.

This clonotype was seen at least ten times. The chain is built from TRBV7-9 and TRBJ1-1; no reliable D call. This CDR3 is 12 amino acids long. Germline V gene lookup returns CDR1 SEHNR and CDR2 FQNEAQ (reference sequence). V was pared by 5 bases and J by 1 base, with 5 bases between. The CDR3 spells CASSPTNTEAFF. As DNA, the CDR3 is TGTGCCAGCAGCCCAACGAACACTGAAGCTTTCTTT.

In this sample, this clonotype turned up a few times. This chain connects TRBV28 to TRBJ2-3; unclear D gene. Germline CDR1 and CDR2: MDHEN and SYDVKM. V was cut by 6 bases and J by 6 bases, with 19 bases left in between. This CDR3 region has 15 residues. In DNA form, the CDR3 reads TGTGCCAGCAGCCCGGCCTTAACGCTCGCGGATACGCAGTATTTT. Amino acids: CASSPALTLADTQYF. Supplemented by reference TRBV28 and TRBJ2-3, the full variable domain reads DVKVTQSSRYLVKRTGEKVFLECVQDMDHENMFWYRQDPGLGLRLIYFSYDVKMKEKGDIPEGYSVSREKKERFSLILESASTNQTSMYLCASSPALTLADTQYFGPGTRLTVL.

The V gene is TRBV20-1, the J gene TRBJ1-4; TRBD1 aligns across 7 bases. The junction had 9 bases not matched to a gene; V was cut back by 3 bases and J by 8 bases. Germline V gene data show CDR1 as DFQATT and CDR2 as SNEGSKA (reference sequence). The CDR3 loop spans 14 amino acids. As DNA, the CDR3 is TGCAGTGCTAGGAACCAGGGGGAAGGCGAAAAACTGTTTTTT. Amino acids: CSARNQGEGEKLFF.

For the CDR3, the DNA is TGTGCCAGCAGTTACGGACGGGCGAGGTATGAATCACCCCTCCACTTT. This encodes CASSYGRARYESPLHF. This chain joins TRBV6-2 or TRBV6-3 and TRBJ1-6; D is unresolved. The germline gives CDR1 MNHEY, CDR2 SVGEGT. The CDR3 loop spans 16 amino acids. V shed 2 bases and J shed 10 bases, with 18 bases lying between them.

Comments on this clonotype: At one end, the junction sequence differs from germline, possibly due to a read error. The CDR3 coding sequence is TGTGCCGGCAGCCTAACTAGTAGCACAGATACGCAGTATTTT. This gives the protein CAGSLTSSTDTQYF. The chain joins TRBV3-1 to TRBJ2-3, with a possible D match to TRBD2 (5 bases). The length of the CDR3 is 14 residues. Per germline, CDR1 LGHDT and CDR2 YNNKEL (reference sequence).

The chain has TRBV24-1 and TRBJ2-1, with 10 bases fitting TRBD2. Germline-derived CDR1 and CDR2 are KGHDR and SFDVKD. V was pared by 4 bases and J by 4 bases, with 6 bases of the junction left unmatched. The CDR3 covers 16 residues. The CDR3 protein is CATSETGTSAYNEQFF. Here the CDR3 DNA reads TGTGCCACCAGTGAGACCGGGACTAGCGCGTACAATGAGCAGTTCTTC.